The clone carrying this T cell receptor beta chain was observed many times. CDR3 length: 18 residues. V lost 5 bases, J lost 0 bases, and 22 bases lay in between. Germline lookup yields CDR1 ENHRY and CDR2 SYGVKD. From the RT-PCR reads, TCRdb called clonotypes with MiXCR, one entry per CDR3 protein. The table lists more than 550,000 distinct CDR3 sequences, 12% to 15% of them singletons. This clonotype was sampled from a female donor in good health, serving as a healthy control. The chain recombines TRBV10-3 with TRBJ1-2; D is unclear. Specimen: memory CD4+ T cells from blood. CDR3 sequence reads: CAISNPPGRIQANYGYTF. The CDR3 bases are TGTGCCATCAGTAACCCACCCGGACGGATCCAAGCTAACTATGGCTACACCTTC.